Each of the 2 T cell receptor beta chains below was sequenced from the same sample in a study of shared clonotypes between healthy human individuals. Here immunoSEQ multiplex PCR was the method, and the copy in TCRdb shows in-frame clones only, minus some. The table includes under 350,000 clones, over 75% detected once. Material for sequencing was memory CD8+ T cells sorted from blood. Stated subset: CD45RO+ cells pooled with CCR7-negative TemRA cells. The receptors stem from a man aged 18 to 35 in good health.

V and J are TRBV5-4 and TRBJ1-2; D call uncertain. The germline V gene encodes CDR1 SGHNT and CDR2 YYREEE (reference sequence). The CDR3 covers 12 residues. V dropped 3 bases and J dropped 7 bases, with 10 bases sitting between them. The DNA of the CDR3 is TGTGCCAGCAGCTCGAAGGGTGGTGGCTACACCTTC. Encoded protein: CASSSKGGGYTF.

The genes are TRBV27 and TRBJ2-1; D might be TRBD1 (6 bases). The CDR3 covers 16 residues. Trimming shortened V by 1 base and J by 4 bases, and 14 bases separated the two germline ends. The V gene's germline CDR1 is MNHEY and CDR2 SMNVEV (reference sequence). The CDR3 spells CASSLWGHIYYNEQFF. Written as DNA, the CDR3 is TGTGCCAGCAGTTTATGGGGACATATCTATTACAATGAGCAGTTCTTC.